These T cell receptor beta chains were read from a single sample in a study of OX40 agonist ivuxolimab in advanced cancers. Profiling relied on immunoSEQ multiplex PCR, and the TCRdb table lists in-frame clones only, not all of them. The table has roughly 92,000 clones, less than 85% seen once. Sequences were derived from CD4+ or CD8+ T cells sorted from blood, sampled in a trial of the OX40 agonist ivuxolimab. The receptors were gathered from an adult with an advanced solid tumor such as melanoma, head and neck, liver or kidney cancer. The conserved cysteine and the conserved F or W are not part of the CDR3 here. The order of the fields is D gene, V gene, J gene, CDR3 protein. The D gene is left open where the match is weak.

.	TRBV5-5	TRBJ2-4	ASSPGGQGSIQY
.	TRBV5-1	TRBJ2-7	ASSLGKEGGEQY
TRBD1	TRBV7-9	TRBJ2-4	ASSPWDRGSKNIQY
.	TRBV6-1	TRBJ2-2	ASSPGRDTGELF
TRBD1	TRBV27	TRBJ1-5	AIATGGGQPQH
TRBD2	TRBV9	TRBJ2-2	ASSPAPGLAGITGELF
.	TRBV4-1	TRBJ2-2	ASSQEQMNTGELF
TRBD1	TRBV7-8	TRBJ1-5	ASRIGQGSNQPQH
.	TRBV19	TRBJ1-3	ASSRQDFSGNTIY
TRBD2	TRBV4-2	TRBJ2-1	ASSRSSSGGRLEQF
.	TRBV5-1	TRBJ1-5	ASSLEGSHQPQH
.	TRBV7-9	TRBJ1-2	ASSFVRVNYGYT
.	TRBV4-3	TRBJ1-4	ASRKGVANEKLF
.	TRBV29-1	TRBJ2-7	SGRDTYEQY
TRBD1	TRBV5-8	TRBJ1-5	ASSLFGRSGGQYQPQH
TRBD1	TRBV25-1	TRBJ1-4	ASSESGGGRLNEKLF